The 13 T cell receptor beta chains in this list originate from one sample, sequenced in a study of blood T cell repertoires in COVID-19. Generated by immunoSEQ multiplex PCR, the TCRdb table keeps only in-frame clones and is missing some. The table includes tens of thousands of clones, 89% detected once. Sequences were obtained from peripheral blood. The receptor source for this set is a man between 60 and 75 years old with COVID-19, enrolled during active disease.

The chain uses TRBV9 and TRBJ1-2, with D hard to call. The germline V gene has CDR1 SGDLS and CDR2 YYNGEE. The CDR3 loop spans 13 amino acids. Trimming took off 2 bases at V and 8 bases at J, with 13 bases between the two ends. The DNA of the CDR3 is TGTGCCAGCAGCGTTAGTGATTCCGGGGGCTACACCTTC. Encoded protein: CASSVSDSGGYTF.

V and J are TRBV4-2 and TRBJ1-6, with D tentatively TRBD1 (5 bases). Per the germline V gene, CDR1 is LGHNA and CDR2 is YNFKEQ. Trimming shortened V by 4 bases and J by 7 bases, and 11 bases separated the two germline ends. The CDR3 spans 14 residues. This chain's CDR3 is CASSPTVSNSPLHF. In nucleotides, the CDR3 is TGTGCCAGCAGCCCGACAGTCTCCAATTCACCCCTCCACTTT.

The rearrangement links TRBV27 to TRBJ1-1, with 9 positions matching TRBD1. After removal of 6 bases from V and 2 bases from J, the junction contained 7 bases not matched to a gene. The CDR3 spans 15 residues. Germline V gene lookup returns CDR1 MNHEY and CDR2 SMNVEV (reference sequence). CDR3 nucleotides: TGTGCCAGCAGGTCCGCAACAGGGGGCAACACTGAAGCTTTCTTT. The encoded protein is CASRSATGGNTEAFF.

In this sample, this clone turned up once. The chain couples TRBV19 to TRBJ1-1; D gene uncertain. This CDR3 comprises 14 residues. V was cut by 6 bases and J by 3 bases, with 14 bases left in between. Germline V gene sequence: CDR1 LNHDA, CDR2 SQIVND (reference sequence). The chain's CDR3 is CASSVWAVDTEAFF. The CDR3 DNA follows: TGTGCCAGTAGCGTATGGGCTGTCGACACTGAAGCTTTCTTT.

V is TRBV4-3 and J is TRBJ2-7, with D maybe TRBD1 (5 bases). Trimming took off 0 bases at V and 2 bases at J, with 11 bases between the two ends. From germline, CDR1 is LGHNA and CDR2 YSLEER. There are 15 residues in the CDR3. In DNA, the CDR3 is TGCGCCAGCAGCCAAGAATGGACAATCCCCTACGAGCAGTACTTC. It is translated as CASSQEWTIPYEQYF.

The rearrangement links TRBV5-8 to TRBJ2-1; 12 bases agree with TRBD2. The J segment lost 1 base and the V segment lost 1 base, leaving 9 bases of the junction unmatched. Germline V CDR1 and CDR2: SGHTS, YDEGEE. This CDR3 is 19 amino acids long. CDR3 in DNA: TGTGCCAGCAGCTTGTTATGGCTAGCGGGAGGGCCTTCCTACAATGAGCAGTTCTTC. Protein product: CASSLLWLAGGPSYNEQFF.

V and J are TRBV7-3 and TRBJ2-5; the D is unclear. V was trimmed by 3 bases and J by 5 bases, leaving 10 bases between them. Germline V gene sequence: CDR1 SGHTA, CDR2 FQGTGA. This CDR3 is built from 13 residues. The CDR3 bases are TGTGCCAGCAGCTTCCCAGGTTCCGAGACCCAGTACTTC. Protein product: CASSFPGSETQYF.

This clone is a singleton in its sample. This rearrangement joins TRBV4-2 to TRBJ2-7; 10 bases are shared with TRBD2. The V segment lost 1 base and the J segment 4 bases; nucleotides outside the gene matches: 7. The CDR3 is 16 residues long. Per the germline V gene, CDR1 is LGHNA and CDR2 is YNFKEQ. The CDR3 DNA follows: TGTGCCAGCAGCCAAGGTGGAGCGGGAGGGGGATACGAGCAGTACTTC. Its translation: CASSQGGAGGGYEQYF.

The chain links TRBV19 to TRBJ2-3; 7 nucleotides match TRBD1. Germline CDR1 LNHDA, CDR2 SQIVND (reference sequence). The CDR3 is 13 residues long. V was clipped by 4 bases and J by 4 bases; unmatched bases: 2. As DNA, the CDR3 is TGTGCCAGTAGTAGTACAGGGGCAGATACGCAGTATTTT. Protein sequence: CASSSTGADTQYF.

The CDR3 DNA follows: TGTGCCAGCAGGCGGACAGGGGAAACTGAAGCTTTCTTT. Translated: CASRRTGETEAFF. V is TRBV5-5 and J is TRBJ1-1, with 9 nucleotides matching TRBD1. The germline V gene encodes CDR1 SGHKS and CDR2 YYEKEE (reference sequence). The CDR3 loop spans 13 amino acids. V lost 5 bases and J lost 5; bases outside the gene matches: 4.

V is TRBV2 and J is TRBJ2-7; 12 bases line up with TRBD1. The CDR3 runs 15 residues. V gave up 7 bases and J gave up 6 bases; unmatched junction bases: 10. The V gene's germline CDR1 is SNHLY and CDR2 FYNNEI. CDR3 loop: CASNLGGTGGIEQYF. The DNA of the CDR3 is TGTGCCAGCAATTTAGGAGGGACAGGGGGCATCGAGCAGTACTTC.

This clone has just one count. The chain joins TRBV2 to TRBJ2-1; D not resolved. The V end lost 3 bases, the J end lost 8 bases, and 5 bases lay between the germline ends. CDR3 size: 11 residues. CDR1 and CDR2 from the germline V gene are SNHLY and FYNNEI. The CDR3 here is CASSESDEQFF. CDR3 DNA: TGTGCCAGCAGTGAGTCGGATGAGCAGTTCTTC. Based on the CDR3 plus reference TRBV2 and TRBJ2-1, the full variable domain is EPEVTQTPSHQVTQMGQEVILRCVPISNHLYFYWYRQILGQKVEFLVSFYNNEISEKSEIFDDQFSVERPDGSNFTLKIRSTKLEDSAMYFCASSESDEQFFGPGTRLTVL.

This clone was picked up one time. The rearrangement uses TRBV5-1 and TRBJ2-5; the match to TRBD2 covers 7 bases. Losses at the gene ends were 1 base for V and 3 bases for J; bases not matched to a gene: 3. The CDR3 sequence is 14 residues long. Looked up from germline, CDR1 is SGHRS and CDR2 is YFSETQ. CDR3 residues: CASSLLAGEETQYF. The CDR3 nucleotides are TGCGCCAGCAGCTTGCTCGCGGGAGAAGAGACCCAGTACTTC.